Shown below are 30 T cell receptor beta chains from a single sample sequenced in a study of T cell changes during pregnancy in multiple sclerosis (dated by TCRdb to about 2019). Receptor libraries were prepared by the immunoSEQ multiplex PCR assay. What TCRdb holds here is the immuneACCESS table cut down to in-frame rearrangements. Part of the clones is not present; checked against another copy, under half of the missing clones reflect an unresolved V gene, and the others are unexplained. The sample data list roughly 74,000 clones, and less than 90% of these were observed just once. Less than 4% of the sample is taken by the ten largest. This specimen consisted of peripheral blood, obtained before pregnancy. The receptors come from a female donor with multiple sclerosis, enrolled in a pregnancy study.

V is TRBV29-1 and J is TRBJ2-3; possible D gene TRBD2, 5 bases. This CDR3 comprises 14 residues. Trimming removed 2 bases at V and 0 bases at J, with 9 bases between. The germline V gene has CDR1 SQVTM and CDR2 ANQGSEA. In DNA, the CDR3 is TGCAGCGTTGAAAAAGCGGCAAGCACAGATACGCAGTATTTT. Residues: CSVEKAASTDTQYF.

This rearrangement joins TRBV7-2 to TRBJ2-1; D may be TRBD1 (5 bases). Trimming removed 1 base at V and 6 bases at J, with 10 bases between. Per germline, CDR1 SGHTA and CDR2 FQGNSA. This CDR3 contains 14 residues. In DNA form, the CDR3 reads TGTGCCAGCAGCTTAGGGGGCTACCTCAATGAGCAGTTCTTC. Its protein is CASSLGGYLNEQFF.

A single count supports this clone. The rearrangement links TRBV9 to TRBJ2-2; 9 nucleotides match TRBD2. This CDR3 spans 15 amino acids. The J segment lost 1 base and the V segment lost 5 bases, leaving 3 bases of the junction unmatched. Germline V gene sequence: CDR1 SGDLS, CDR2 YYNGEE. The CDR3 protein is CASRAAGGNTGELFF. CDR3 DNA sequence: TGTGCCAGCAGGGCAGCGGGAGGGAACACCGGGGAGCTGTTTTTT.

This clone is a singleton in its sample. The rearrangement joins TRBV4-1 to TRBJ2-4, with D perhaps TRBD1 (5 bases). The germline V and J ends were trimmed by 2 bases and 7 bases, with 21 bases remaining between them. From germline, CDR1 is MGHRA and CDR2 YSYEKL. This CDR3 comprises 17 residues. In nucleotides, the CDR3 is TGCGCCAGCAGCCAATCCAGAGAAGTCCGGACAATCAACATTCAGTACTTC. Residues: CASSQSREVRTINIQYF.

The CDR3 coding sequence is TGCGCCAGCAGCCAAGAATCCCTGGGAGCTGAAGCTTTCTTT. It is translated as CASSQESLGAEAFF. The rearrangement links TRBV4-3 to TRBJ1-1, with unresolved D. Trimming removed 0 bases from V and 6 bases from J, with 11 bases in between. The CDR3 sequence is 14 residues long. Germline V CDR1 and CDR2: LGHNA, YSLEER.

V gene TRBV18 combines with J gene TRBJ1-3; D is ambiguous. Germline CDR1 and CDR2: KGHSH and LQKENI. This CDR3 is built from 17 residues. V was shortened by 1 base and J by 0 bases, with 13 bases between the two germline ends. DNA of the CDR3: TGTGCCAGCTCACCACTTGAGGGTGGGAGCTCTGGAAACACCATATATTTT. This encodes CASSPLEGGSSGNTIYF. Full variable domain (outside the CDR3, taken from reference TRBV18 and TRBJ1-3): NAGVMQNPRHLVRRRGQEARLRCSPMKGHSHVYWYRQLPEEGLKFMVYLQKENIIDESGMPKERFSAEFPKEGPSILRIQQVVRGDSAAYFCASSPLEGGSSGNTIYFGEGSWLTVV.

V and J are TRBV7-9 and TRBJ2-1; a possible D gene is TRBD2 (5 bases). The CDR3 contains 16 residues. Germline V gene sequence: CDR1 SEHNR, CDR2 FQNEAQ (reference sequence). Trimming took 5 bases from V and 7 from J, leaving 21 bases between them. The CDR3 DNA follows: TGTGCCAGCAGCACGGCGGCGGGCCAGATTATTAATGAGCAGTTCTTC. Translation gives CASSTAAGQIINEQFF.

The chain combines TRBV10-3 with TRBJ2-4; maybe TRBD2 (6 bases). V was trimmed by 3 bases and J by 12 bases, leaving 18 bases between them. The CDR3 spans 14 residues. CDR1 and CDR2 (germline): ENHRY, SYGVKD. The CDR3 reads CAISEGSSGGDQYF. As DNA, the CDR3 is TGTGCCATCAGTGAAGGAAGTAGCGGAGGGGATCAGTACTTC.

V and J are TRBV30 and TRBJ2-2, with TRBD2 identical over 10 bases. CDR3 length: 13 amino acids. Germline V lookup: CDR1 GTSNPN, CDR2 SVGIG (reference sequence). V was clipped by 4 bases and J by 4 bases; unmatched bases: 0. The CDR3 loop reads CAWTSGSTGELFF. DNA of the CDR3: TGTGCCTGGACTAGCGGGAGCACCGGGGAGCTGTTTTTT.

The V gene is TRBV27, the J gene TRBJ2-3; D is ambiguous. Trimming left V 2 bases short and J 2 bases short, with 17 bases between. Germline assignment: CDR1 MNHEY and CDR2 SMNVEV (reference sequence). The CDR3 totals 17 residues. The CDR3 sequence: CASSLLRHGQYTDTQYF. The CDR3 DNA reads as TGTGCCAGCAGTTTACTCCGACATGGCCAATACACAGATACGCAGTATTTT.

The rearrangement links TRBV2 to TRBJ2-7, with TRBD1 identical over 7 bases. The V and J ends lost 2 bases and 3 bases, in that order; junction bases with no gene match: 7. Germline V gives CDR1 SNHLY, CDR2 FYNNEI. This CDR3 comprises 15 residues. This CDR3 is CASSESWDSYYEQYF. The CDR3 bases are TGTGCCAGCAGTGAATCTTGGGACAGTTACTACGAGCAGTACTTC.

This chain links TRBV6-4 with TRBJ2-3; 12 bases agree with TRBD2. This CDR3 has 16 residues. The ends lost 5 bases at V and 4 bases at J; junction bases unmatched: 7. Per germline, CDR1 MRHNA and CDR2 SNTAGT. CDR3 region: CASSPSSSGGADTQYF. The DNA of the CDR3 is TGTGCCAGCAGTCCCTCTTCTAGCGGGGGGGCAGATACGCAGTATTTT.

V gene TRBV7-6 combines with J gene TRBJ1-2, with 10 bases that match TRBD1. The length of the CDR3 is 14 residues. In germline, CDR1 is SGHVS, CDR2 FNYEAQ. The V gene end was trimmed by 5 bases and the J gene end by 4 bases; junction bases not matched to a gene: 4. The CDR3 DNA reads as TGTGCCAGCAGCCAAGGGACAGGGGCCTATGGCTACACCTTC. Translated: CASSQGTGAYGYTF.

A few counts support this clone. The chain carries TRBV11-2 and TRBJ1-1; no definite D call. In germline, CDR1 is SGHAT, CDR2 FQNNGV. Trimming took off 5 bases at V and 0 bases at J, with 7 bases between the two ends. The length of the CDR3 is 13 residues. The CDR3 here is CASSPLLNTEAFF. The CDR3 DNA follows: TGTGCCAGCAGCCCACTTTTGAACACTGAAGCTTTCTTT.

V and J are TRBV5-4 and TRBJ2-1; 9 bases align to TRBD2. J lost 4 bases, V lost 2 bases, and 7 bases had no gene match. Germline loops: CDR1 SGHNT, CDR2 YYREEE (reference sequence). There are 16 residues in the CDR3. The CDR3 DNA is TGTGCCAGCAGCTTCAACCTAGCGGGATTGTACAATGAGCAGTTCTTC. It yields the protein CASSFNLAGLYNEQFF.

This clone appeared a few times. The genes are TRBV30 and TRBJ1-5; D possibly corresponds to TRBD1 (5 bases). Germline V CDR1 and CDR2: GTSNPN, SVGIG (reference sequence). V was cut by 5 bases and J by 3 bases, with 20 bases left in between. The CDR3 has 16 residues. The CDR3 coding sequence is TGTGCCTGGGCCTCCCCTTTCGACAGTAACAATCAGCCCCAGCATTTT. Its translation is CAWASPFDSNNQPQHF.

V gene TRBV12-5 combines with J gene TRBJ2-3, with TRBD1 as a possible D gene (5 bases). V dropped 7 bases and J dropped 0 bases, with 14 bases sitting between them. The length of the CDR3 is 15 residues. CDR1 is LGHNT and CDR2 is FRNRAP in the germline V gene. CDR3 region: CASAVTATSTDTQYF. DNA of the CDR3: TGTGCTAGTGCCGTGACAGCGACTAGCACAGATACGCAGTATTTT.

The chain employs TRBV7-9 and TRBJ2-5, with 9 positions matching TRBD2. This CDR3 has 15 amino acids. Germline trimming cut 5 bases from V and 7 bases from J; bases unmatched to any gene: 11. Germline assignment: CDR1 SEHNR and CDR2 FQNEAQ (reference sequence). The CDR3 bases are TGTGCCAGCAGCCCACCTATAGCGGGAGTTTGGACCCAGTACTTC. Translation gives CASSPPIAGVWTQYF. The full variable domain, its missing parts supplied by reference TRBV7-9 and TRBJ2-5, is DTGVSQNPRHKITKRGQNVTFRCDPISEHNRLYWYRQTLGQGPEFLTYFQNEAQLEKSRLLSDRFSAERPKGSFSTLEIQRTEQGDSAMYLCASSPPIAGVWTQYFGPGTRLLVL.

The genes are TRBV10-3 and TRBJ1-1; the D gene is possibly TRBD1 (6 bases). Trimming removed 4 bases from V and 2 bases from J, with 17 bases in between. The CDR3 spans 16 residues. In germline, CDR1 is ENHRY, CDR2 SYGVKD. As DNA, the CDR3 is TGTGCCATCAGTGCAACACAGGGTAGGGTCAACACTGAAGCTTTCTTT. It translates to CAISATQGRVNTEAFF.

The chain recombines TRBV6-5 with TRBJ2-7; D perhaps matches TRBD1 (5 bases). The ends were cut back, 10 bases at V and 5 bases at J, with 18 bases in the middle. CDR1 and CDR2 from the germline V gene are MNHEY and SVGAGI. The CDR3 runs to 13 residues. The CDR3 DNA reads TGTGCCACAGCCGACAGTACAACCCACGAGCAGTACTTC. It specifies CATADSTTHEQYF.

This clone came up once. The chain combines TRBV7-7 with TRBJ2-5; 12 bases match TRBD2. The CDR3 is 14 amino acids. The V gene's germline CDR1 is SSHAT and CDR2 FNYEAQ (reference sequence). Trimming cost V 8 bases and J 6 bases; bases outside gene matches: 7. The CDR3 DNA sequence: TGTGCCAGCTCGGCTAGCGGGGGGGCGAAGACCCAGTACTTC. The encoded protein is CASSASGGAKTQYF.

The V gene is TRBV5-5, the J gene TRBJ1-5, with 7 bases that match TRBD1. V lost 3 bases to trimming and J lost 0 bases; unmatched junction nucleotides: 0. The V gene's germline CDR1 is SGHKS and CDR2 YYEKEE (reference sequence). The CDR3 runs 14 residues. CDR3 residues: CASSWDSSNQPQHF. The CDR3 nucleotides read TGTGCCAGCAGCTGGGACAGTAGCAATCAGCCCCAGCATTTT.

The chain couples TRBV10-1 to TRBJ1-2, with a tentative D call TRBD1 (5 bases). Germline loops: CDR1 WNHNN, CDR2 SYGVQD (reference sequence). The CDR3 loop spans 15 amino acids. V lost 0 bases, J lost 6 bases, and 14 bases lay in between. The CDR3 loop is CASSESTFRAHGYTF. CDR3 sequence (DNA): TGCGCCAGCAGTGAGTCGACTTTCAGGGCCCATGGCTACACCTTC.

In its sample, this clone was seen once. The V gene is TRBV7-9, the J gene TRBJ2-7; weak D call: TRBD1 (6 bases). The germline V gene encodes CDR1 SEHNR and CDR2 FQNEAQ (reference sequence). The V end lost 5 bases, the J end lost 3 bases, and 20 bases lay between the germline ends. This CDR3 spans 16 amino acids. The CDR3 spells CASSTNPGTQLYEQYF. The CDR3 coding sequence is TGTGCCAGCAGCACAAACCCCGGGACACAACTCTACGAGCAGTACTTC.

The rearrangement uses TRBV10-2 and TRBJ2-1, with 7 nucleotides matching TRBD1. In germline, CDR1 is WSHSY, CDR2 SAAADI. Unmatched junction bases numbered 4, after V lost 5 bases and J lost 0 bases. The CDR3 has 15 amino acids. CDR3 region: CASSRDRRSYNEQFF. The CDR3 region has the DNA TGCGCCAGCAGTCGGGACAGACGCTCCTACAATGAGCAGTTCTTC.

The rearrangement uses TRBV6-1 and TRBJ1-3; possibly TRBD1 for D (5 bases). Trimming took 6 bases from V and 2 from J, leaving 14 bases between them. The length of the CDR3 is 15 residues. Germline CDR1 is MNHNS and CDR2 is SASEGT. The chain's CDR3 is CASRVAGWTGNTIYF. The CDR3 DNA is TGTGCCAGCAGGGTGGCAGGGTGGACTGGAAACACCATATATTTT.

The chain uses TRBV27 and TRBJ2-1; 11 bases align to TRBD1. The junction had 5 bases not matched to a gene; V was cut back by 1 base and J by 6 bases. The length of the CDR3 is 16 residues. CDR1 and CDR2 (germline): MNHEY, SMNVEV (reference sequence). CDR3 amino acids: CASSLLGTGGPNEQFF. The CDR3 bases are TGTGCCAGCAGTTTATTGGGGACAGGGGGGCCCAATGAGCAGTTCTTC.

This chain connects TRBV19 to TRBJ2-5; 9 bases match TRBD1. Per germline, CDR1 LNHDA and CDR2 SQIVND (reference sequence). The CDR3 runs to 14 residues. The junction had 3 bases not matched to a gene; V was cut back by 4 bases and J by 3 bases. The CDR3 region is CASSKGQGKETQYF. In DNA form, the CDR3 reads TGTGCCAGTAGTAAGGGACAGGGTAAAGAGACCCAGTACTTC.

This chain connects TRBV13 to TRBJ2-2; tentative D call: TRBD1 (5 bases). Germline V gene data show CDR1 as PRHDT and CDR2 as FYEKMQ (reference sequence). V lost 10 bases, J lost 3 bases, and 12 bases lay in between. This CDR3 comprises 13 residues. In DNA form, the CDR3 reads TGTGCCACCGAGCCAGGGTACACCGGGGAGCTGTTTTTT. This codes for CATEPGYTGELFF.

This chain uses TRBV5-1 with TRBJ2-1; perhaps TRBD1 as D (6 bases). Germline V CDR1 and CDR2: SGHRS, YFSETQ. V was shortened by 7 bases and J by 3 bases, with 14 bases between the two germline ends. CDR3 length: 14 residues. The CDR3 reads CASEAGANYNEQFF. CDR3 nucleotide sequence: TGCGCCAGCGAGGCAGGGGCGAACTACAATGAGCAGTTCTTC. The whole variable domain, filled in from reference TRBV5-1 and TRBJ2-1, reads KAGVTQTPRYLIKTRGQQVTLSCSPISGHRSVSWYQQTPGQGLQFLFEYFSETQRNKGNFPGRFSGRQFSNSRSEMNVSTLELGDSALYLCASEAGANYNEQFFGPGTRLTVL.